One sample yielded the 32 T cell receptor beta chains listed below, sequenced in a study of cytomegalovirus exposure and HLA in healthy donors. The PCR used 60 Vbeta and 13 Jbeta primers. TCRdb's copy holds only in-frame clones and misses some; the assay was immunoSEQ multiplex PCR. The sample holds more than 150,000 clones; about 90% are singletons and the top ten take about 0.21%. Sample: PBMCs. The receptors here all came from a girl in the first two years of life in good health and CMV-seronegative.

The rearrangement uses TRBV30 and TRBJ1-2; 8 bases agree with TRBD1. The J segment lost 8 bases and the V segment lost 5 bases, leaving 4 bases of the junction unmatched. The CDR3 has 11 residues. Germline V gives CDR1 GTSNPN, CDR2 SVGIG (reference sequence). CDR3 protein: CAWGTGEGYTF. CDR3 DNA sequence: TGTGCCTGGGGGACAGGAGAAGGCTACACCTTC.

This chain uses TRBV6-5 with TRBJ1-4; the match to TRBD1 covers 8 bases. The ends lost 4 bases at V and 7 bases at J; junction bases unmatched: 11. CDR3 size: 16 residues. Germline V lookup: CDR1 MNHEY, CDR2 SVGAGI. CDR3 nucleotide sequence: TGTGCCAGCAGTTCCCAATTGGACAGGGAGGGTGAAAAACTGTTTTTT. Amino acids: CASSSQLDREGEKLFF.

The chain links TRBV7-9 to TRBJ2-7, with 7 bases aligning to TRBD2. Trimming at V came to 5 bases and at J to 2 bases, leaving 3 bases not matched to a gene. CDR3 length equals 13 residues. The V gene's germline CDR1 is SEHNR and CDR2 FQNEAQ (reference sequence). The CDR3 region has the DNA TGTGCCAGCAGCCAGGGACTAACCTACGAGCAGTACTTC. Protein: CASSQGLTYEQYF.

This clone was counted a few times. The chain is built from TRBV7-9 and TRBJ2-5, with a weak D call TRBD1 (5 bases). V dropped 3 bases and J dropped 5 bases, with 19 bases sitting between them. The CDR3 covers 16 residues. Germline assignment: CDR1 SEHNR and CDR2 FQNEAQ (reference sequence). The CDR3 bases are TGTGCCAGCAGCTTTGATGACAGACCGTCCTGGGAGACCCAGTACTTC. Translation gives CASSFDDRPSWETQYF.

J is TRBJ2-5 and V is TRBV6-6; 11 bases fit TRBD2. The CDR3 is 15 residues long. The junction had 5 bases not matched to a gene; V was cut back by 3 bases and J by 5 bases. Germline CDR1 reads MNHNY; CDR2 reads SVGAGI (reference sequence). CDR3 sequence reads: CASSYSGRAQETQYF. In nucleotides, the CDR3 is TGTGCCAGCAGTTATAGCGGGAGGGCTCAGGAGACCCAGTACTTC.

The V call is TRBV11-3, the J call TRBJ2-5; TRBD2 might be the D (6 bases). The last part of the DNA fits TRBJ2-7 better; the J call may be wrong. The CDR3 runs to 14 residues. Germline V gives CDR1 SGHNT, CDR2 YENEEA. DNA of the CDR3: TGTGCCAGCAGCTTAGGGGGGGTAGCCTACGAGCAGTACTTC. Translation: CASSLGGVAYEQYF.

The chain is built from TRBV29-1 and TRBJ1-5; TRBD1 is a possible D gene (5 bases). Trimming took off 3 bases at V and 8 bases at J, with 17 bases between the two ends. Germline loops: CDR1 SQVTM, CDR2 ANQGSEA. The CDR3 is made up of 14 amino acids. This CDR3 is CSVDSGTGGKPQHF. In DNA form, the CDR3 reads TGCAGCGTTGATTCGGGGACCGGGGGGAAGCCCCAGCATTTT.

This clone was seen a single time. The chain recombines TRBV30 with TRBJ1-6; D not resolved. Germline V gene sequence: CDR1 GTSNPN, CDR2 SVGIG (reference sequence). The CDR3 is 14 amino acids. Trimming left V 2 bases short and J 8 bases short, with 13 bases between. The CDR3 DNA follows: TGTGCCTGGAGTCAGAGGACTGGAGATTCACCCCTCCACTTT. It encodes CAWSQRTGDSPLHF. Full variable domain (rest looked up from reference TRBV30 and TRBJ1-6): SQTIHQWPATLVQPVGSPLSLECTVEGTSNPNLYWYRQAAGRGLQLLFYSVGIGQISSEVPQNLSASRPQDRQFILSSKKLLLSDSGFYLCAWSQRTGDSPLHFGNGTRLTVT.

This CDR3 is CASGKGGVDIQYF. The DNA for the CDR3 is TGTGCCAGCGGGAAGGGAGGAGTGGACATTCAGTACTTC. The chain employs TRBV7-9 and TRBJ2-4; weak D call: TRBD2 (6 bases). Germline V CDR1 and CDR2: SEHNR, FQNEAQ (reference sequence). Trimming pared 8 bases from V and 8 bases from J, leaving 16 bases between. The CDR3 has 13 residues.

The CDR3 sequence: CASGQGSKNIQYF. The CDR3 DNA is TGTGCCAGCGGACAGGGGTCCAAAAACATTCAGTACTTC. The chain uses TRBV6-5 and TRBJ2-4, with 9 bases identical to TRBD1. The V gene's germline CDR1 is MNHEY and CDR2 SVGAGI. The CDR3 is 13 residues long. V was clipped by 8 bases and J by 2 bases; unmatched bases: 1.

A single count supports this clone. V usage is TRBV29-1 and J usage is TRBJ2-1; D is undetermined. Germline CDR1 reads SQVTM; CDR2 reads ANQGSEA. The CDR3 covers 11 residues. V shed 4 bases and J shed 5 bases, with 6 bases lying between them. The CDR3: CSVGGDNEQFF. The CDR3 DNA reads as TGCAGCGTTGGAGGTGACAATGAGCAGTTCTTC.

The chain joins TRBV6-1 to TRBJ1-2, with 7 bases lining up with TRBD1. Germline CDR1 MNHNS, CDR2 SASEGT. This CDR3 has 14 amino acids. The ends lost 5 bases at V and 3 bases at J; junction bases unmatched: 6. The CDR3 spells CASSKRGLDYGYTF. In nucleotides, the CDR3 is TGTGCCAGCAGTAAGAGGGGGCTGGACTATGGCTACACCTTC.

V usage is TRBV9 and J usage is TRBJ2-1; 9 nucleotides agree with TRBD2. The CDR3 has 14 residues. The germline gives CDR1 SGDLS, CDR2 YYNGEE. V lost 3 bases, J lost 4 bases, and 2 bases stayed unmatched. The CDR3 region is CASSGGGGYNEQFF. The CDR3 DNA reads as TGTGCCAGCAGCGGCGGGGGGGGTTACAATGAGCAGTTCTTC.

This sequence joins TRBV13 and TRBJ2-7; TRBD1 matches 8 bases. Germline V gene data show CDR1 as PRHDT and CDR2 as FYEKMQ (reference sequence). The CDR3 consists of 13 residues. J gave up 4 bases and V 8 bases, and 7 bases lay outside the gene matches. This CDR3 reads CASGAGGWYEQYF. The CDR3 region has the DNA TGTGCCAGCGGTGCAGGGGGCTGGTACGAGCAGTACTTC.

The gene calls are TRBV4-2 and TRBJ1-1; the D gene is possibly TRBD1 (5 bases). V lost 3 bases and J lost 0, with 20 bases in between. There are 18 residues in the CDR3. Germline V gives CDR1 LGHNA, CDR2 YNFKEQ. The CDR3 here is CASSQNPAPTGLNTEAFF. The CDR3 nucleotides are TGTGCCAGCAGCCAGAACCCCGCGCCTACAGGTCTGAACACTGAAGCTTTCTTT.

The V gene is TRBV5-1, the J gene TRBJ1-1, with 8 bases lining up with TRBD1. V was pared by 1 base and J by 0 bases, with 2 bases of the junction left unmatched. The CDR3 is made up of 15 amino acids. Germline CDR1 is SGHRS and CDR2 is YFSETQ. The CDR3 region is CASSLWDRMNTEAFF. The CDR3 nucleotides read TGCGCCAGCAGCTTGTGGGACAGGATGAACACTGAAGCTTTCTTT. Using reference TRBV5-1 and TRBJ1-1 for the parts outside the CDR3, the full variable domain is KAGVTQTPRYLIKTRGQQVTLSCSPISGHRSVSWYQQTPGQGLQFLFEYFSETQRNKGNFPGRFSGRQFSNSRSEMNVSTLELGDSALYLCASSLWDRMNTEAFFGQGTRLTVV.

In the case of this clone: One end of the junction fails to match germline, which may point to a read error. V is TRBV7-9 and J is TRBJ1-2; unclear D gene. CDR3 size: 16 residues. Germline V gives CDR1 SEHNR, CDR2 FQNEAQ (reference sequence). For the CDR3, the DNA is TGTTCCAGCAGCTTAAGTCTGGAGGGATTGAGCTATGGCTACACCTTC. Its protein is CSSSLSLEGLSYGYTF.

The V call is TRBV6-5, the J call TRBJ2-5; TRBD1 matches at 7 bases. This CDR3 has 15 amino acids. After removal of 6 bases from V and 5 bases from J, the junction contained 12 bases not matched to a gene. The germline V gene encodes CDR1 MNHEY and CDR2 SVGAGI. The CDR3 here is CASSYEGALWETQYF. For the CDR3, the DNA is TGTGCCAGCAGCTACGAGGGGGCACTATGGGAGACCCAGTACTTC.

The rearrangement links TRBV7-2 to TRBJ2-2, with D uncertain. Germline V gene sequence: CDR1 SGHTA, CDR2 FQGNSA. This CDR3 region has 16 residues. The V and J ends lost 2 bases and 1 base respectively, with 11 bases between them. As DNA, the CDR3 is TGTGCCAGCAGCTTAAGTGTTACGGTGAACACCGGGGAGCTGTTTTTT. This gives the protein CASSLSVTVNTGELFF.

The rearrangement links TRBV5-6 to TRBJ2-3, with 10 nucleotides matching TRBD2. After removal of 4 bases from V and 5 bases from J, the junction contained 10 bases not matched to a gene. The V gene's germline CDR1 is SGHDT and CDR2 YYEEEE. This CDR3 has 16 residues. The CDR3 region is CASSIAGGEGGDTQYF. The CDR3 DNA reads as TGTGCCAGCAGCATAGCGGGAGGAGAGGGGGGAGATACGCAGTATTTT.

The CDR3 nucleotides are TGTGCCAGCAGTTACTCTAGGGCAGGGATGAACACTGAAGCTTTCTTT. Translation gives CASSYSRAGMNTEAFF. V usage is TRBV6-6 and J usage is TRBJ1-1; maybe TRBD1 (5 bases). V dropped 0 bases and J dropped 0 bases, with 11 bases sitting between them. Germline V lookup: CDR1 MNHNY, CDR2 SVGAGI (reference sequence). The CDR3 sequence is 16 residues long.

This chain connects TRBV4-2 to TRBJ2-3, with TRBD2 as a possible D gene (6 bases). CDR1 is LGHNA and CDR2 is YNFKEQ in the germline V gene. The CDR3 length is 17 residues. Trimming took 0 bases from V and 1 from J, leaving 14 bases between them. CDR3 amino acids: CASSQESVVAGTDTQYF. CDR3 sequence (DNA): TGTGCCAGCAGCCAAGAAAGCGTGGTAGCGGGCACAGATACGCAGTATTTT.

The CDR3 loop is CASAPLAGNTGELFF. The DNA for the CDR3 is TGCGCCAGCGCTCCACTAGCGGGAAATACCGGGGAGCTGTTTTTT. V usage is TRBV5-1 and J usage is TRBJ2-2, with TRBD2 identical over 10 bases. J was trimmed by 5 bases and V by 7 bases; bases with no gene match: 8. Germline-derived CDR1 and CDR2 are SGHRS and YFSETQ. The CDR3 covers 15 residues.

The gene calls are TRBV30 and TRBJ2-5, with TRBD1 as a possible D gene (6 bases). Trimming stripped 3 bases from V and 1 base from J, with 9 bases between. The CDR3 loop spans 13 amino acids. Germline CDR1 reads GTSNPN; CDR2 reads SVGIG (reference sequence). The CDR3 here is CAWRMDSQETQYF. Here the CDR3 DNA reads TGTGCCTGGAGGATGGACAGCCAAGAGACCCAGTACTTC.

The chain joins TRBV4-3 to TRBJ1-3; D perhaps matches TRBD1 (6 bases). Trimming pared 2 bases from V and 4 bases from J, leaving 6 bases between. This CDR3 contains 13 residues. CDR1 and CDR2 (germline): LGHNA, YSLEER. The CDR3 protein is CASSQQGGNTIYF. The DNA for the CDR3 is TGCGCCAGCAGCCAACAGGGGGGAAACACCATATATTTT.

The CDR3 DNA reads as TGTGCCAGCGAAAGGGAGTACGAGCAGTACTTC. It codes for CASEREYEQYF. V gene TRBV21-1 combines with J gene TRBJ2-7; the D segment call TRBD2 is taken from the table without a DNA check. TRBV21-1 is a recognized pseudogene. The CDR3 is made up of 11 amino acids.

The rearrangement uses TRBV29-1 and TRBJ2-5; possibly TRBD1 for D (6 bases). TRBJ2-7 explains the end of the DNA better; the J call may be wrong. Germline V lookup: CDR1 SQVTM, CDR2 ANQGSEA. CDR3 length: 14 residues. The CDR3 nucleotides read TGCAGCGCAAAAAACAGGGACGGCTCCTACGAGCAGTACTTC. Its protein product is CSAKNRDGSYEQYF.

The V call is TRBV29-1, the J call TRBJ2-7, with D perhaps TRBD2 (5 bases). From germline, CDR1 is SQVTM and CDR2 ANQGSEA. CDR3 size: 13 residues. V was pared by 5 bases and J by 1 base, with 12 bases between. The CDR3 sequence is CSVRGGPSYEQYF. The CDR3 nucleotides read TGCAGCGTTCGTGGCGGGCCGTCCTACGAGCAGTACTTC.

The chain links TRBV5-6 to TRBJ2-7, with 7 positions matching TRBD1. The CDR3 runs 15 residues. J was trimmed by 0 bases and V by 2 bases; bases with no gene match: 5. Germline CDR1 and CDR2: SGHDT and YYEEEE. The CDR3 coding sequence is TGTGCCAGCAGCTTCCGGTCAGGGGGCTCCTACGAGCAGTACTTC. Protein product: CASSFRSGGSYEQYF.

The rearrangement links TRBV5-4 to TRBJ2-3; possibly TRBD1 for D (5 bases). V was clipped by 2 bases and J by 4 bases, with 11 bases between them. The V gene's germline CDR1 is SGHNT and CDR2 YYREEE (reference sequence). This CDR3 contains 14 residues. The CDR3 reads CASSFETRADTQYF. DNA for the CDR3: TGTGCCAGCAGCTTTGAGACCAGGGCAGATACGCAGTATTTT.

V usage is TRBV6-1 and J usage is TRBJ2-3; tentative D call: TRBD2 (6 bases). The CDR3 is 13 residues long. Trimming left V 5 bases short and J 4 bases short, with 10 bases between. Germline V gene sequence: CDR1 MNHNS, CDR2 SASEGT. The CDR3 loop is CASSRERADTQYF. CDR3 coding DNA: TGTGCCAGCAGTCGGGAGCGGGCAGATACGCAGTATTTT.

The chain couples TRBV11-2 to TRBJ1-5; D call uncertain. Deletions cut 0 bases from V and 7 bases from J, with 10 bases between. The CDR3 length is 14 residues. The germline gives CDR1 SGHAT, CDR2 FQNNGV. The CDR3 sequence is CASSLDPGGQPQHF. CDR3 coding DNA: TGTGCCAGCAGCTTAGATCCGGGTGGCCAGCCCCAGCATTTT.